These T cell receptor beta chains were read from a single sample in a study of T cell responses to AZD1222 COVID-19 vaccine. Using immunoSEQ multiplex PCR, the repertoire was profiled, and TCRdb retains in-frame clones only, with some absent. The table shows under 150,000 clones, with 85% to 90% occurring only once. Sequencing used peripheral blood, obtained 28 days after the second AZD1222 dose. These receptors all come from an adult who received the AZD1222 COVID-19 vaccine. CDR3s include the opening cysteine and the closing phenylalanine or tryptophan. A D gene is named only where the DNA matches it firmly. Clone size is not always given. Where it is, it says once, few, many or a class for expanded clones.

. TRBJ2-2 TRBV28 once CASSLRGSGELFF TGTGCCAGCAGTCTGAGGGGGTCCGGGGAGCTGTTTTTT
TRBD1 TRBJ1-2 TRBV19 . CASGDRDYYGYTF TGTGCCAGCGGGGACAGGGATTACTATGGCTACACCTTC
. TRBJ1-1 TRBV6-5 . CASSQGNTEAFF TGTGCCAGCAGTCAGGGTAACACTGAAGCTTTCTTT
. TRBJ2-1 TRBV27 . CASTRAGEQFF TGTGCCAGCACCAGAGCTGGTGAGCAGTTCTTC
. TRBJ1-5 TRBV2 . CASTRDGLYSNQPQHF TGTGCCAGCACTCGGGACGGTCTTTATAGCAATCAGCCCCAGCATTTT
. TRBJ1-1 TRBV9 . CASSETGGVGVLF TGTGCCAGCAGCGAGACAGGTGGAGTGGGCGTTCTCTTT
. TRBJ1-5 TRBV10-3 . CAISEIGLGYSNQPQHF TGTGCCATCAGTGAGATAGGGTTGGGGTATAGCAATCAGCCCCAGCATTTT
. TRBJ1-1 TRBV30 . CAGRRGTTEAFF TGTGCCGGTAGGCGGGGGACCACTGAAGCTTTCTTT
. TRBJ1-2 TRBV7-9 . CASSPRDNLGYTF TGTGCCAGCAGCCCCCGGGACAACCTCGGCTACACCTTC
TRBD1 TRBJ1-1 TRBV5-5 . CASRLGGVDRVNTEAFF TGTGCCAGCCGCTTGGGGGGTGTTGACAGGGTTAACACTGAAGCTTTCTTT
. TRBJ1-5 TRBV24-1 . CATSDVVGGDHQPQHF TGTGCCACCAGTGATGTAGTAGGGGGGGACCACCAGCCCCAGCATTTT
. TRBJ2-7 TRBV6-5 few CASSYGGAVYEQYF TGTGCCAGCAGTTATGGGGGTGCGGTCTACGAGCAGTACTTC
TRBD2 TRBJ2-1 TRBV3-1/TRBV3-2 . CASSQGKASGNSNEQFF TGTGCCAGCAGCCAAGGGAAGGCTAGCGGGAACAGCAATGAGCAGTTCTTC
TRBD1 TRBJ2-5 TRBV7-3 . CASSSGTGIQETQYF TGTGCCAGCAGCTCCGGGACAGGGATCCAAGAGACCCAGTACTTC
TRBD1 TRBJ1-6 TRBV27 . CASSSRGAGYNSPLHF TGTGCCAGCAGTTCCAGGGGGGCAGGGTATAATTCACCCCTCCACTTT
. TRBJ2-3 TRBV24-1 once CATSDLSQGPDTQYF TGTGCCACCAGTGATTTGTCACAGGGCCCAGATACGCAGTATTTT
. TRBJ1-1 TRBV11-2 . CASSWANTEAFF TGTGCCAGCAGCTGGGCGAACACTGAAGCTTTCTTT
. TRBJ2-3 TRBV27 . CASPRSTDTQYF TGTGCCAGCCCCCGGAGCACAGATACGCAGTATTTT
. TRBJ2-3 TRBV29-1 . CSVDDSTDTQYF TGCAGCGTTGACGACAGCACAGATACGCAGTATTTT
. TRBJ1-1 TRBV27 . CASSFRGFSTEAFF TGTGCCAGCAGTTTCAGAGGGTTTAGTACTGAAGCTTTCTTT
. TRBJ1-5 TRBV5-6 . CASSFNSGAKSNQPQHF TGTGCCAGCAGCTTTAACTCAGGTGCCAAGAGCAATCAGCCCCAGCATTTT
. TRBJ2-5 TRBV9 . CASSVGPRSSETQYF TGTGCCAGCAGCGTAGGTCCCAGGAGTTCAGAGACCCAGTACTTC
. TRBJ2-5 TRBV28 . CASSYGVGETQYF TGTGCCAGCAGTTATGGGGTCGGGGAGACCCAGTACTTC
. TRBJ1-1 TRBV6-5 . CASSYSILLMNTEAFF TGTGCCAGCAGTTACAGCATTTTACTCATGAACACTGAAGCTTTCTTT
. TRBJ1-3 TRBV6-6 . CASSYSTGYGNTIYF TGTGCCAGCAGTTACTCGACCGGGTACGGAAACACCATATATTTT
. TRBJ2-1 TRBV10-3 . CAISLGSLGSNEQFF TGTGCCATCAGCCTCGGATCACTAGGATCGAATGAGCAGTTCTTC
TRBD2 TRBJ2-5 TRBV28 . CASSLAGGGQETQYF TGTGCCAGCAGTCTAGCGGGAGGTGGTCAAGAGACCCAGTACTTC
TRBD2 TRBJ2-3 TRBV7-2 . CASSRSGGTDTQYF TGTGCCAGCAGCCGGAGCGGGGGGACAGATACGCAGTATTTT
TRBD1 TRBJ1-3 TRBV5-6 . CASSSGTGEWYSGNTIYF TGTGCCAGCAGCTCCGGGACAGGGGAATGGTACTCTGGAAACACCATATATTTT
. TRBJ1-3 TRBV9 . CASSLGPNPSGNTIYF TGTGCCAGCAGCCTGGGACCGAACCCCTCTGGAAACACCATATATTTT
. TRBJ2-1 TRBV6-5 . CASSYTGHEQFF TGTGCCAGCAGTTACACAGGTCATGAGCAGTTCTTC
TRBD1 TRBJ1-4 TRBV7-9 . CASSRGQEGEKLFF TGTGCCAGCAGCCGAGGACAGGAGGGGGAAAAACTGTTTTTT
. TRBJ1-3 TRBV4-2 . CASSPPRRRSGNTIYF TGTGCCAGCAGCCCCCCCAGGAGGAGAAGTGGAAACACCATATATTTT